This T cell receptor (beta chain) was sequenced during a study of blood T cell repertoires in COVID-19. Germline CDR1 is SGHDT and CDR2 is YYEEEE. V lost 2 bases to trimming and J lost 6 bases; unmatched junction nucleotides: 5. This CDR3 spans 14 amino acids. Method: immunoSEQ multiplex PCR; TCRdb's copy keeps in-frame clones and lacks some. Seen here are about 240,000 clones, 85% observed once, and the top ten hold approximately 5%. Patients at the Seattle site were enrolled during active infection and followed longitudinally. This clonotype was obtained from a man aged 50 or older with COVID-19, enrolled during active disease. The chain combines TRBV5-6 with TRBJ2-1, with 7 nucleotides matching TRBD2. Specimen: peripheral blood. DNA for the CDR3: TGTGCCAGCAGCTTAACACTAGCGACCAATGAGCAGTTCTTC. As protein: CASSLTLATNEQFF.